This T cell receptor (beta chain) was profiled in a study of patients and donors after allogeneic stem cell transplantation. TCRdb called the RT-PCR reads again in MiXCR, with one record for every CDR3 protein. The repertoire includes 800,000 to 1,000,000 distinct CDR3 sequences, roughly 17% of them detected once, and around 6% sits in the top ten. Sequenced material: blood, either unsorted or a sorted T cell fraction (not recorded which). The receptor was isolated from a human donor who was either an allogeneic HSCT recipient or a stem cell or donor lymphocyte infusion donor (not recorded which). It is not recorded whose cells these are; they may come from a transplant donor.

CDR3 bases: TGCGCCAGCAGCCAAGATGCCCAGGCACATGACGAGCAGTACTTC. This sequence encodes CASSQDAQAHDEQYF. The gene calls are TRBV4-1 and TRBJ2-7; D gene uncertain. CDR3 size: 15 residues. Trimming took 0 bases from V and 5 from J, leaving 14 bases between them. The germline CDR1 and CDR2 sequences are MGHRA and YSYEKL.